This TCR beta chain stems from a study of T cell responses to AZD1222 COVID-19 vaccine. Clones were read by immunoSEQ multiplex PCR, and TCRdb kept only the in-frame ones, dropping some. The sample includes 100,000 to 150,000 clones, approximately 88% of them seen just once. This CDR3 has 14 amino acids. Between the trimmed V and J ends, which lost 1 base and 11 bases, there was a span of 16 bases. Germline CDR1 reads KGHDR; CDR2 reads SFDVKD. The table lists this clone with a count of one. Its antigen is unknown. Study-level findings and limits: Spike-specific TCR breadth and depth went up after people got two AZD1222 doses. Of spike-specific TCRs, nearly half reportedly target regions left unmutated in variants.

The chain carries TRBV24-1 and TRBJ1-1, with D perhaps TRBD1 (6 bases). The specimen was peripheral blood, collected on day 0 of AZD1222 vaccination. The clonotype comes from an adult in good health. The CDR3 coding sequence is TGTGCCACCAGTGATTTAAGGGGGTCGGTTGGGGCTTTCTTT. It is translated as CATSDLRGSVGAFF.